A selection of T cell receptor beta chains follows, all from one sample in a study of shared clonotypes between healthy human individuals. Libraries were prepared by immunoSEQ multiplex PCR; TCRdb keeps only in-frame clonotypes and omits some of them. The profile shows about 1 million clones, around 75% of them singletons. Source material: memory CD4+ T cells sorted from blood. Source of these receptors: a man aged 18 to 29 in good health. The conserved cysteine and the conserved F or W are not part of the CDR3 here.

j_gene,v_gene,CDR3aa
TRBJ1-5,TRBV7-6,ASSSGLGSNQPQH
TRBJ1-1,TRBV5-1,ASSLAGTHTEAF
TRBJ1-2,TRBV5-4,ASSLTGQQADGYT
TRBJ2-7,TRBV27,ASSRDREKYYEQY
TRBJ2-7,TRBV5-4,ASSGPGQGSIEQY
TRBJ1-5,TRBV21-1,ASSKPRNQPQH
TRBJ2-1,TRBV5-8,ASSTASGRYEQF
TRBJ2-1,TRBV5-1,ASSLEGRSEQF
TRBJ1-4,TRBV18,ASSPVGEKLF
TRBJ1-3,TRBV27,ASRPPGQLPGNTIY
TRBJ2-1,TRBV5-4,ASSSAGTSGSNEQF
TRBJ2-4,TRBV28,ASSGPRVKNIQY
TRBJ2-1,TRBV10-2,ASSVAGQTTNEQF
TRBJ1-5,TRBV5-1,ASSLEGQTNQPQH
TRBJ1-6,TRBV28,ASSLNNSPLH
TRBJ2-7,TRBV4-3,ASSQTLAGDGYEQY
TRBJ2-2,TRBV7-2,ASSPSRELF
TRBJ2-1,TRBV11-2,ASSLGQGAWDEQF
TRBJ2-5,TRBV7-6,ASTATGLGGETQY
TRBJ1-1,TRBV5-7,ASSLGQFKNTEAF
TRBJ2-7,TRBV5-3,ARSAEAASSYEQY
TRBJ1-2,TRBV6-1,AATLHQGLGYT
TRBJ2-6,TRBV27,ASSLTGGDVTGANVLT
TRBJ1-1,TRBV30,AWKTTGGTEAF
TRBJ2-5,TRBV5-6,ASSWGAETQY
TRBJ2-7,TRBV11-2,ASSPLGQKISYEQY
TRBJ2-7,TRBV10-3,AISESNYEQY
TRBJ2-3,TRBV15,ATSTRASGGSTDTQY
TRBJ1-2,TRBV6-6,ASSRQGDYGYT
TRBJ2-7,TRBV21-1,ASSKNSVMRGVGTGPYEQY
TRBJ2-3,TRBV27,ATSTTGTSTDTQY
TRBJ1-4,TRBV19,ASRVLDRGEKLF
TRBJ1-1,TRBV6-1,ASSEVWTSGAF
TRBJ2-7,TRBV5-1,ASSLAPKGSYEQY
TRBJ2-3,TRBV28,ASSSPGQGGADTQY
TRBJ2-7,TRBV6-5,ASSYSLAGGHYEQY
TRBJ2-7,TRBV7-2,ASSLAGFVMNEQY
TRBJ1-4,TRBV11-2,ASSAWTGVTTNEKLF
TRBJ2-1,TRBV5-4,ASSLSAFSYNEQF
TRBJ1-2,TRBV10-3,AISKLTGGISGYT
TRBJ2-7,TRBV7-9,ASSTGTTSFTYEQY
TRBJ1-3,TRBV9,ASSAWTGGSPGNTIY
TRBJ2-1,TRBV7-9,ASSLLASEQF
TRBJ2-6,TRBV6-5,ASSYSISGANVLT
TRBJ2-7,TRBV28,ASSLGGTGGDYEQY
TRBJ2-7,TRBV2,ASRGTTGALSYEQY
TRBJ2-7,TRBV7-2,ASSSWPSGGAGYEQY
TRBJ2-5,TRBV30,AWGVRETQY